This entry lists 5 T cell receptor beta chains sequenced from one sample in a study of cytotoxic CD8 clonotypes in ibrutinib-treated CLL. Profiled with immunoSEQ multiplex PCR; TCRdb holds only in-frame clones, not every one. This sample has roughly 51,000 clones; more than 45% occur once, and the top ten carry approximately 32%. Here the sequenced sample was PBMCs, taken after 12 months of ibrutinib treatment. Receptors were obtained from a human donor with chronic lymphocytic leukemia.

This clone was observed a few times. The rearrangement uses TRBV7-2 and TRBJ2-7, with D hard to call. Trimming stripped 3 bases from V and 11 bases from J, with 20 bases between. CDR3 length equals 14 residues. CDR1 and CDR2 (germline): SGHTA, FQGNSA. The CDR3 nucleotides are TGTGCCAGCAGCTTGGACGGCTTTCTCCCCCGAGAGTACTTC. The encoded protein is CASSLDGFLPREYF.

The V call is TRBV12-5, the J call TRBJ1-4, with a possible D match to TRBD1 (5 bases). The CDR3 runs to 15 residues. Per germline, CDR1 LGHNT and CDR2 FRNRAP. V lost 2 bases to trimming and J lost 8 bases, with 15 bases between them. CDR3 amino acids: CASGLQGEEAEKLFF. CDR3 DNA sequence: TGTGCTAGTGGTTTGCAAGGGGAGGAGGCGGAAAAACTGTTTTTT.

J is TRBJ2-7 and V is TRBV7-6, with D possibly matching TRBD2 (7 bases). V lost 5 bases and J lost 5, with 19 bases in between. In germline, CDR1 is SGHVS, CDR2 FNYEAQ. This CDR3 comprises 15 residues. This chain's CDR3 is CASSPFSGGAHEQYF. The CDR3 region has the DNA TGTGCCAGCAGCCCTTTCTCGGGGGGCGCGCACGAGCAGTACTTC.

The chain has TRBV27 and TRBJ2-1, with 10 bases identical to TRBD2. CDR3 length: 20 residues. V trimming: 3 bases; J trimming: 2 bases; junction bases outside the gene matches: 16. Germline-derived CDR1 and CDR2 are MNHEY and SMNVEV (reference sequence). The chain's CDR3 is CASSFPQIAGGPGAYNEQFF. As DNA, the CDR3 is TGTGCCAGCAGTTTCCCCCAAATAGCGGGAGGCCCGGGGGCCTACAATGAGCAGTTCTTC.

Many counts were recorded for this clone. The V and J genes are TRBV5-4 and TRBJ2-3; 10 bases line up with TRBD2. CDR1 is SGHNT, CDR2 YYREEE, per germline (reference sequence). The CDR3 runs 15 residues. The J segment lost 1 base and the V segment lost 3 bases, leaving 2 bases of the junction unmatched. CDR3 DNA: TGTGCCAGCAGCTACCTAGCGGGAGGCACAGATACGCAGTATTTT. Protein: CASSYLAGGTDTQYF.